This TCR beta chain was retrieved from a study of T cell responses to AZD1222 COVID-19 vaccine. Broader study findings: Clonal diversity may have been underestimated, and the donors were mostly white British, with more females than males.

Comments on this clone: Its antigen is not identified.

The germline CDR1 and CDR2 sequences are ENHRY and SYGVKD. V was shortened by 4 bases and J by 3 bases, with 16 bases between the two germline ends. The CDR3 length is 15 residues. Measured with immunoSEQ multiplex PCR; TCRdb has only the in-frame clones, and not every one. The sample includes some 170,000 clones, roughly 91% seen only once; the top ten take under 2%. The material sequenced was peripheral blood, taken on day 0 of AZD1222 vaccination. The sequence was obtained from an adult in good health. The V call is TRBV10-3, the J call TRBJ2-7; D may match TRBD1 or TRBD2 (5 bases each). Here the CDR3 reads CAISVGRDLFYEQYF. The CDR3 region has the DNA TGTGCCATCAGTGTGGGACGGGATCTTTTCTACGAGCAGTACTTC.